A selection of T cell receptor beta chains follows, all from one sample in a study of blood T cell repertoires in COVID-19. Assay: immunoSEQ multiplex PCR; the TCRdb copy retains only in-frame clones and omits some. The sample has hundreds of thousands of clones, roughly 80% seen once; the top ten hold 5%. The sequenced sample was PBMCs or T cells enriched from blood (not recorded which). The receptor set was obtained from a man aged 40-49 years who had been exposed to COVID-19. Both conserved end residues are part of each CDR3. Fields, in order: D gene, V gene, J gene, clone size, CDR3 protein, CDR3 DNA. D genes are given only for firm matches. Clone size, where shown, is once, few, many, or a class for clones that have expanded.

NA	TRBV14	TRBJ2-7	NA	CASSRKTGGDRGYEQYF	TGTGCCAGCAGCCGTAAGACGGGGGGGGACAGAGGATACGAGCAGTACTTC
NA	TRBV3-1/TRBV3-2	TRBJ1-3	NA	CASSADWNTIYF	TGTGCCAGTAGTGCTGACTGGAACACCATATATTTT
NA	TRBV5-1	TRBJ2-1	NA	CASSLSLHGTGKYNEQFF	TGCGCCAGCAGCTTGTCCCTACACGGGACTGGAAAATACAATGAGCAGTTCTTC
NA	TRBV6-5	TRBJ1-1	NA	CASTLNVKTEAFF	TGTGCCAGCACTTTAAATGTAAAAACTGAAGCTTTCTTT
TRBD2	TRBV4-1	TRBJ2-1	NA	CASSPIGGRGDNEQFF	TGCGCCAGCAGCCCTATTGGCGGGAGGGGAGACAATGAGCAGTTCTTC
NA	TRBV7-9	TRBJ1-6	NA	CASSEGNSPLHF	TGTGCCAGCTCAGAGGGAAATTCACCCCTCCACTTT
NA	TRBV6-5	TRBJ1-3	once	CASSTGNGNTIYF	TGTGCCAGCAGTACAGGCAACGGAAACACCATATATTTT
NA	TRBV11-3	TRBJ2-1	NA	CASSSLRGAEQFF	TGTGCCAGCAGCTCCCTACGTGGGGCTGAGCAGTTCTTC
NA	TRBV25-1	TRBJ1-2	NA	CASSDVTVNYGYTF	TGTGCCAGCAGTGATGTGACAGTGAACTATGGCTACACCTTC
TRBD2	TRBV15	TRBJ2-1	once	CATSPGLLNNEQFF	TGTGCCACCAGCCCGGGACTACTGAACAATGAGCAGTTCTTC